This T cell receptor (beta chain) is from a study of blood T cell repertoires in COVID-19. Study at large: The samples span acute and convalescent COVID-19 from the United States, Italy and Spain. PBMCs, B-cell-depleted T cells, or T cells provided the cDNA or gDNA that made up the material.

Across over 20 US areas, participants ranged in age from roughly 18 to 95 years. Two consecutive negative NP/OP PCR tests, clearance, or resolved symptoms defined Cohort 3 recovery. The assay was immunoSEQ multiplex PCR, and TCRdb's table has in-frame clones only and misses some. This table has roughly 400,000 clones, around 87% appearing once. CDR1 is LNHDA and CDR2 is SQIVND in the germline V gene (reference sequence). The CDR3 length is 11 residues. Trimming shortened V by 5 bases and J by 7 bases, and 6 bases separated the two germline ends. The clonotype originates from a woman aged 45 to 65 who had recovered from COVID-19. The rearrangement joins TRBV19 to TRBJ1-5; tentatively, D is TRBD1 (5 bases). Sequenced: PBMCs or T cells enriched from blood (not recorded which). The CDR3 is CASSQGQPQHF. In nucleotides, the CDR3 is TGTGCCAGTAGTCAGGGCCAGCCCCAGCATTTT.